In its sample, the clone carrying this T cell receptor (beta chain) was seen a few times. As yet, its antigen is unknown. This sample is drawn from a study of cytomegalovirus exposure and HLA in healthy donors. Study information: Within an early data release were about 85 million unique TCRs drawn from HLA-typed donors. Study outcomes and limitations: Upon later analysis, TCR association rates were observed to vary by HLA locus, being highest for DRB1 and lowest for HLA-C. Later analysis reportedly placed an Asian-associated ancestry cluster below the roughly 700-donor mean in N-insertions.

The CDR3 has 18 residues. PCR involved 60 Vbeta and 13 Jbeta primers. Some clones are missing from TCRdb's copy, which holds only in-frame ones; the method was immunoSEQ multiplex PCR. In the table there are 75,000 to 100,000 clones, 64% of which are singletons. The sequenced sample consisted of PBMCs. This TCR was sampled from a man aged 60 to 75 in good health and CMV-seronegative. V gene TRBV21-1 combines with J gene TRBJ2-3; TRBD2, the D gene given by the table, was not confirmed from the DNA. TRBV21-1 represents a pseudogene. CDR3: CASSKARGRNFHTDTQYF. The CDR3 DNA sequence: TGTGCCAGCAGCAAAGCGCGGGGCAGAAACTTTCACACAGATACGCAGTATTTT.